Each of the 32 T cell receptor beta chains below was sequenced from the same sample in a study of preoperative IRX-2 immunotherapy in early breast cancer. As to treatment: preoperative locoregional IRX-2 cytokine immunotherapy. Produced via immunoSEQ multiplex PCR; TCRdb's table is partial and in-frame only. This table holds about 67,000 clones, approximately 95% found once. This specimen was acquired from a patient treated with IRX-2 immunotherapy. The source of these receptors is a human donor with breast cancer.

CDR3 sequence (DNA): TGTGCCAGTAGTGGACAGACGGGGGACTACGAGCAGTACTTC. Residues: CASSGQTGDYEQYF. The V and J genes are TRBV19 and TRBJ2-7; the D call may be TRBD1 or TRBD2 (6 bases each). The CDR3 is 14 residues long. Germline V gene data show CDR1 as LNHDA and CDR2 as SQIVND (reference sequence). V was shortened by 5 bases and J by 3 bases, with 14 bases between the two germline ends.

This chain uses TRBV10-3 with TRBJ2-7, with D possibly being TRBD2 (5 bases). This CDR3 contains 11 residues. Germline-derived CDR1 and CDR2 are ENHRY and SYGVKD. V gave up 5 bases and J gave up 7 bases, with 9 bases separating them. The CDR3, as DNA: TGTGCCATCAGTCGAGGGATGGAGCAGTACTTC. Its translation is CAISRGMEQYF.

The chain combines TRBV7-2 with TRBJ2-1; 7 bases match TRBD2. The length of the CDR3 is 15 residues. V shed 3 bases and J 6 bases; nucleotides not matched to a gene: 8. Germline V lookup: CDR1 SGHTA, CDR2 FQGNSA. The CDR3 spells CASSLGGVFSNEQFF. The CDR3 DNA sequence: TGTGCCAGCAGCTTGGGGGGGGTATTTTCCAATGAGCAGTTCTTC. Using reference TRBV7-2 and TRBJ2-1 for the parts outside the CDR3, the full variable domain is GAGVSQSPSNKVTEKGKDVELRCDPISGHTALYWYRQSLGQGLEFLIYFQGNSAPDKSGLPSDRFSAERTGGSVSTLTIQRTQQEDSAVYLCASSLGGVFSNEQFFGPGTRLTVL.

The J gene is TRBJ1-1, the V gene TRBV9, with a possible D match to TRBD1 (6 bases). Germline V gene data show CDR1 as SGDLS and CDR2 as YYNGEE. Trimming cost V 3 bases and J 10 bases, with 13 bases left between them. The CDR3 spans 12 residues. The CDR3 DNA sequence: TGTGCCAGCAGCGCGACGACAGGCTCAGCTTTCTTT. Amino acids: CASSATTGSAFF.

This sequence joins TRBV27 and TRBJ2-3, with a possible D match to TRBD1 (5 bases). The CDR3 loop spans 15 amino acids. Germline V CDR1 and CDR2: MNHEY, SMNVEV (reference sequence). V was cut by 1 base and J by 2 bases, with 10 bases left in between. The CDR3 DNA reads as TGTGCCAGCAGTTTATGGTCAGGGCTCACAGATACGCAGTATTTT. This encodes CASSLWSGLTDTQYF.

CDR3 coding DNA: TGCGCCAGCAGCCAAGAGTCAAGGTGGACTGAAGCTTTCTTT. Translation gives CASSQESRWTEAFF. The chain links TRBV4-1 to TRBJ1-1, with unresolved D. V gave up 0 bases and J gave up 5 bases, with 10 bases separating them. The CDR3 spans 14 residues. Germline loops: CDR1 MGHRA, CDR2 YSYEKL.

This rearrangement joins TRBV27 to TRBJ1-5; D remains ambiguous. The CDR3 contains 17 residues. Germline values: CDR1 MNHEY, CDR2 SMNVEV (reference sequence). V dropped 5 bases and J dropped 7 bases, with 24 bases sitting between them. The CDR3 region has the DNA TGTGCCAGCAGTCCCAGCCCTAAGGGATTAGCGGAGCAGCCCCAGCATTTT. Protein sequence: CASSPSPKGLAEQPQHF.

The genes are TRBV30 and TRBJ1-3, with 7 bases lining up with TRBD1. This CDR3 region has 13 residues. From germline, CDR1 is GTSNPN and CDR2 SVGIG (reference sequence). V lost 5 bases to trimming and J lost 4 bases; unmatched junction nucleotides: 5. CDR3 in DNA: TGTGCCTGGCAAACAGGGGTCGGAAACACCATATATTTT. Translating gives CAWQTGVGNTIYF. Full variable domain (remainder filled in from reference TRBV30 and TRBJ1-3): SQTIHQWPATLVQPVGSPLSLECTVEGTSNPNLYWYRQAAGRGLQLLFYSVGIGQISSEVPQNLSASRPQDRQFILSSKKLLLSDSGFYLCAWQTGVGNTIYFGEGSWLTVV.

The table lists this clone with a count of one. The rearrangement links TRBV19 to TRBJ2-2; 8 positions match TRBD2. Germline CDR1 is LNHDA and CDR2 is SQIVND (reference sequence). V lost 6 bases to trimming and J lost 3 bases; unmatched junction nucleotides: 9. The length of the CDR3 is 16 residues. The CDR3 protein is CASSLTSGYYTGELFF. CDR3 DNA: TGTGCCAGTAGCTTAACTAGCGGTTATTACACCGGGGAGCTGTTTTTT.

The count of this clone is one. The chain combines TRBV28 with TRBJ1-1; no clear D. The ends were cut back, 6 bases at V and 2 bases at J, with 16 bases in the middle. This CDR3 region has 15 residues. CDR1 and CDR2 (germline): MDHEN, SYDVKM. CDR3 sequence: CASSLIYSSNTEAFF. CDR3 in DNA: TGTGCCAGCAGCCTTATATACTCCTCCAACACTGAAGCTTTCTTT.

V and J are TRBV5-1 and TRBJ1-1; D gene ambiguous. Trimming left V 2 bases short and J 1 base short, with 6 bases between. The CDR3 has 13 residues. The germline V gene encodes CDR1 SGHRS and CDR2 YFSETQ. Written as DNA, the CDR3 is TGCGCCAGCAGCTTTATCCAGAACACTGAAGCTTTCTTT. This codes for CASSFIQNTEAFF.

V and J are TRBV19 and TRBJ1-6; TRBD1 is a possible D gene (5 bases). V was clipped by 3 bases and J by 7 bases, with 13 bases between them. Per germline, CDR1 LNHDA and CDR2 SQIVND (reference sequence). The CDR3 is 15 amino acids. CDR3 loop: CASSIHDRINSPLHF. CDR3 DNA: TGTGCCAGTAGTATTCACGACAGAATAAATTCACCCCTCCACTTT.

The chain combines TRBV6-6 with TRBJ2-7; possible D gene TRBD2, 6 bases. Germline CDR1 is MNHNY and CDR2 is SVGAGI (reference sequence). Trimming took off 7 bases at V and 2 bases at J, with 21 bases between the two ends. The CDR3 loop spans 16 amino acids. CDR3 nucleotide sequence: TGTGCCAGCACCCCAACCATGGCGGGGATCACCTACGAGCAGTACTTC. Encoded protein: CASTPTMAGITYEQYF.

CDR3 sequence reads: CASSPQPDQPGYTF. In DNA, the CDR3 is TGTGCCAGCTCACCGCAGCCGGACCAGCCTGGCTACACCTTC. The chain employs TRBV18 and TRBJ1-2; D is unclear. The length of the CDR3 is 14 residues. Trimming pared 3 bases from V and 7 bases from J, leaving 15 bases between. Germline CDR1 reads KGHSH; CDR2 reads LQKENI.

The CDR3 DNA reads TGCAGCGTTGTAGGAGCGGGAGGCGTCGGCGAGCAGTACTTC. Amino acid sequence: CSVVGAGGVGEQYF. This rearrangement joins TRBV29-1 to TRBJ2-7, with TRBD2 identical over 9 bases. The CDR3 is 14 amino acids. Per the germline V gene, CDR1 is SQVTM and CDR2 is ANQGSEA. With V trimmed by 4 bases and J by 6 bases, 10 bases remained unmatched.

The chain's CDR3 is CASSVNFGNEQFF. CDR3 bases: TGTGCCAGCAGCGTAAATTTTGGGAATGAGCAGTTCTTC. This chain joins TRBV7-6 and TRBJ2-1; no clear D. V was trimmed by 5 bases and J by 7 bases, leaving 12 bases between them. The CDR3 runs 13 residues. Germline V lookup: CDR1 SGHVS, CDR2 FNYEAQ.

This CDR3 is CASSLGLAGPREQFF. As DNA, the CDR3 is TGTGCCAGCAGCCTTGGACTAGCGGGGCCCCGTGAGCAGTTCTTC. This chain links TRBV7-3 with TRBJ2-1, with 12 bases fitting TRBD2. The CDR3 extends over 15 amino acids. The germline V gene has CDR1 SGHTA and CDR2 FQGTGA. V shed 5 bases and J 9 bases; nucleotides not matched to a gene: 8.

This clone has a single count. The DNA for the CDR3 is TGTGCCAGCAGTTGGGACGGAAATGAAAAACTGTTTTTT. This sequence encodes CASSWDGNEKLFF. The chain is built from TRBV27 and TRBJ1-4; D is possibly TRBD1 (5 bases). The germline CDR1 and CDR2 sequences are MNHEY and SMNVEV (reference sequence). V lost 4 bases and J lost 5, with 8 bases in between. CDR3 size: 13 residues.

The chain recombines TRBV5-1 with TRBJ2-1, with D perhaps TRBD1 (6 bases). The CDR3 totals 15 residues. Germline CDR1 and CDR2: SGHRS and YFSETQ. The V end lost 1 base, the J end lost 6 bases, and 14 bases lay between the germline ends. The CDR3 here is CASSLIQGTSNEQFF. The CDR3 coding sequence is TGCGCCAGCAGCTTGATCCAGGGGACCTCCAATGAGCAGTTCTTC.

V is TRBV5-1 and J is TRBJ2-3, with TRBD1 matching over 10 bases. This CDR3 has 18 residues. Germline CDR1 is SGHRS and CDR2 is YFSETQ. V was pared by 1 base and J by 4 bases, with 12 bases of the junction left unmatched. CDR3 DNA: TGCGCCAGCAGCTTGATGCCAGGACAGGGGGGTGTCTCAGATACGCAGTATTTT. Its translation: CASSLMPGQGGVSDTQYF.

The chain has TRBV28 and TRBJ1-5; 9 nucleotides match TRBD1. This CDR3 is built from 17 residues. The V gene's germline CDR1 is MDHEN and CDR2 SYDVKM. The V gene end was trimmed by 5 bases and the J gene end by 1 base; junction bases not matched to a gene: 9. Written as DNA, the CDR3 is TGTGCCAGCAGTCCAGGACAGGGGATTGGGAGCAATCAGCCCCAGCATTTT. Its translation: CASSPGQGIGSNQPQHF.

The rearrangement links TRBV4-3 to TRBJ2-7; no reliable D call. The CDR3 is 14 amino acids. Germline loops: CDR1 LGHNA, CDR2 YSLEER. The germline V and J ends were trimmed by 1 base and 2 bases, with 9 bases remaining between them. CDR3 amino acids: CASSQARFAYEQYF. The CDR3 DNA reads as TGCGCCAGCAGCCAAGCCAGGTTTGCCTACGAGCAGTACTTC.

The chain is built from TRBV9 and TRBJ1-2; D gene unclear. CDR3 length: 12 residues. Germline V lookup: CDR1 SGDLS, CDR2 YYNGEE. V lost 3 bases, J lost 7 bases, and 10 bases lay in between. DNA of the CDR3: TGTGCCAGCAGCGGACCTAGGAGTGGCTACACCTTC. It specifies CASSGPRSGYTF.

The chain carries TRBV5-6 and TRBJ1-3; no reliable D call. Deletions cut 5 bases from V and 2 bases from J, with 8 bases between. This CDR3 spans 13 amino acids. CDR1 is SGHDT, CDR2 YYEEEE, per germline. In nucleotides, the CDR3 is TGTGCCAGCAGGTTATACACTGGAAACACCATATATTTT. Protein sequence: CASRLYTGNTIYF.

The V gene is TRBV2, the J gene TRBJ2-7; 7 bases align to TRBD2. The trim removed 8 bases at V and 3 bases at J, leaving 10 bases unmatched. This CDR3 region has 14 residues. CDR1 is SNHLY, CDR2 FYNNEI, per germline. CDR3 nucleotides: TGTGCCAGCGAGTCGAGACTAGCAGACTACGAGCAGTACTTC. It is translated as CASESRLADYEQYF.

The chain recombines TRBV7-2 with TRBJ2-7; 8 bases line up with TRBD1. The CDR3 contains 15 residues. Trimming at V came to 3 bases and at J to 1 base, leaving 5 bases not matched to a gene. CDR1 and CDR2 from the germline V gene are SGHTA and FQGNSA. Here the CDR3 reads CASSFDRGRSYEQYF. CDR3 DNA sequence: TGTGCCAGCAGCTTCGACAGGGGTCGGTCCTACGAGCAGTACTTC.

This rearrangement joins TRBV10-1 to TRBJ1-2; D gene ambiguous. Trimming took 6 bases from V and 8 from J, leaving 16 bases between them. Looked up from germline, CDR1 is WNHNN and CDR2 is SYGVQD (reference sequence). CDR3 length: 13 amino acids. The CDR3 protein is CASRVTDPSGYTF. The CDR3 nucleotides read TGCGCCAGCAGAGTTACAGACCCAAGCGGCTACACCTTC.

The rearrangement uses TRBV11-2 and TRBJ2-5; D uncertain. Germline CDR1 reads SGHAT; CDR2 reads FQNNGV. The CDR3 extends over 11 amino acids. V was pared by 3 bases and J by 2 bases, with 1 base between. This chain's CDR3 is CASSFQETQYF. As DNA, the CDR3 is TGTGCCAGCAGCTTTCAAGAGACCCAGTACTTC. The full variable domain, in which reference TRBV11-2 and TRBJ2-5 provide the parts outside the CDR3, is EAGVAQSPRYKIIEKRQSVAFWCNPISGHATLYWYQQILGQGPKLLIQFQNNGVVDDSQLPKDRFSAERLKGVDSTLKIQPAKLEDSAVYLCASSFQETQYFGPGTRLLVL.

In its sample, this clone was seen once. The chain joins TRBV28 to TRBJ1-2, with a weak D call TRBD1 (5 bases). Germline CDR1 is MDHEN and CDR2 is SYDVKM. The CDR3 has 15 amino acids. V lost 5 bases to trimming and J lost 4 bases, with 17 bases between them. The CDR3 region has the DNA TGTGCCAGCAGTACTATCCTAGGGGATAGCTATGGCTACACCTTC. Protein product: CASSTILGDSYGYTF.

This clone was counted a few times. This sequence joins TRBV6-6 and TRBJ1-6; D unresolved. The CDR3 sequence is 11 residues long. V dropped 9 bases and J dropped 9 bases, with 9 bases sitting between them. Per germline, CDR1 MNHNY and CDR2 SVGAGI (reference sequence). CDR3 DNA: TGTGCCAGTCGAAGCAGTTCACCCCTCCACTTT. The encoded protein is CASRSSSPLHF.

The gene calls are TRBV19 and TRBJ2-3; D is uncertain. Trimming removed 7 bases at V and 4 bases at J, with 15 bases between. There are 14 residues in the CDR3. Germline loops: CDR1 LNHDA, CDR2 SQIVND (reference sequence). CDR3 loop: CASTRIIGADTQYF. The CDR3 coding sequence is TGTGCCAGTACTCGGATAATTGGGGCAGATACGCAGTATTTT.

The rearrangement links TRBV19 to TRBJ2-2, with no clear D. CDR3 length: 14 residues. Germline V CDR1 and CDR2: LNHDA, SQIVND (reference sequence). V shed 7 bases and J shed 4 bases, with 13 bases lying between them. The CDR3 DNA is TGTGCCAGTACCCCCAGGCCGGGCACCGGGGAGCTGTTTTTT. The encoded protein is CASTPRPGTGELFF.